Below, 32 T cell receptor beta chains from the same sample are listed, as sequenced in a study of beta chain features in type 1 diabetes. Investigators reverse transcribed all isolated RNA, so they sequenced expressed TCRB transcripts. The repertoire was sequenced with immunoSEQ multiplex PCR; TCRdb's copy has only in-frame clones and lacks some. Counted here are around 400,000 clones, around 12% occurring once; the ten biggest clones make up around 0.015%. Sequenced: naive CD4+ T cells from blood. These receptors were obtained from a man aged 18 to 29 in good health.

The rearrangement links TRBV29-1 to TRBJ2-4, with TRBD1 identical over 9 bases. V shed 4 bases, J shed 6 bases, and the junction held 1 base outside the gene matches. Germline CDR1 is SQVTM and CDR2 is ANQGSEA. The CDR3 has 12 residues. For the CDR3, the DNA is TGCAGCGTTGTGGGACAGGGAAACATTCAGTACTTC. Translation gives CSVVGQGNIQYF. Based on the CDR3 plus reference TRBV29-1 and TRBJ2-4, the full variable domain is SAVISQKPSRDICQRGTSLTIQCQVDSQVTMMFWYRQQPGQSLTLIATANQGSEATYESGFVIDKFPISRPNLTFSTLTVSNMSPEDSSIYLCSVVGQGNIQYFGAGTRLSVL.

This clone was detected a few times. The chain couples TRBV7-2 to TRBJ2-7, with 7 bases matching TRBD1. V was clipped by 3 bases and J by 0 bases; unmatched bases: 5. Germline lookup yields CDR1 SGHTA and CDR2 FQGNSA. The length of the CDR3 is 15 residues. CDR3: CASSFLTGVSYEQYF. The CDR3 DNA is TGTGCCAGCAGCTTCCTCACAGGGGTCTCCTACGAGCAGTACTTC.

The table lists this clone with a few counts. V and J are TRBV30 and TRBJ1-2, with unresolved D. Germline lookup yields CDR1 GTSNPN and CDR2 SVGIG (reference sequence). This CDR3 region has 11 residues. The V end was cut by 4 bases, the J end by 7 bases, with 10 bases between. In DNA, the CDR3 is TGTGCCTGGAAGGCCGGAGGTGGCTACACCTTC. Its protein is CAWKAGGGYTF.

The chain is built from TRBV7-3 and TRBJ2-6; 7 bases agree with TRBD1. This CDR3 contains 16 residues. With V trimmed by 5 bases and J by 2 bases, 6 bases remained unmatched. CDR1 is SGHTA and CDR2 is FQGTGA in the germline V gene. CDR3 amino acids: CASSPTTGAGANVLTF. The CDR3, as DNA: TGTGCCAGCAGCCCGACCACAGGGGCTGGGGCCAACGTCCTGACTTTC.

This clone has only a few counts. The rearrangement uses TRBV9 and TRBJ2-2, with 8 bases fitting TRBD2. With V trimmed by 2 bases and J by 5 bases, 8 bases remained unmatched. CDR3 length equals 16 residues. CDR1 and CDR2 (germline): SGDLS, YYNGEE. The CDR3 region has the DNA TGTGCCAGCAGCGTTACCCGGAGCGGGAGTACCGGGGAGCTGTTTTTT. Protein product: CASSVTRSGSTGELFF.

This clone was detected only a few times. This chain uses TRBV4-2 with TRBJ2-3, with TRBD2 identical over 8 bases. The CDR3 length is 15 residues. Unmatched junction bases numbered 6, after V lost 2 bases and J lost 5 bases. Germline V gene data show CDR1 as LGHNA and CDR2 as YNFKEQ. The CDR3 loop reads CASSQRGLVVDTQYF. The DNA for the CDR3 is TGTGCCAGCAGCCAACGGGGACTAGTTGTAGATACGCAGTATTTT.

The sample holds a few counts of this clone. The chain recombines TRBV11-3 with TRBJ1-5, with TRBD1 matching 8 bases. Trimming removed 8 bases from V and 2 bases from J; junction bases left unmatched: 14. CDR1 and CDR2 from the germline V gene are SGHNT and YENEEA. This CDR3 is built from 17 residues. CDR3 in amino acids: CASGGQGAGRGNQPQHF. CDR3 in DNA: TGTGCCAGCGGAGGGCAGGGGGCAGGGAGGGGCAATCAGCCCCAGCATTTT.

CDR3 region: CASSELAGDYEQYF. The DNA of the CDR3 is TGTGCCAGCAGTGAACTAGCGGGAGACTACGAGCAGTACTTC. This chain connects TRBV28 to TRBJ2-7; TRBD2 aligns across 11 bases. The germline gives CDR1 MDHEN, CDR2 SYDVKM. V lost 5 bases and J lost 3; bases outside the gene matches: 3. The CDR3 is made up of 14 amino acids.

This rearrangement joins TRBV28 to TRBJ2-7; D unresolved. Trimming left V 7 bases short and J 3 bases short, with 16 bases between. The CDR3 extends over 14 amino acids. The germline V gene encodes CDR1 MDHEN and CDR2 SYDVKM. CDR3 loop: CASNPESVVYEQYF. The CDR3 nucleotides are TGTGCCAGCAACCCGGAAAGCGTGGTCTACGAGCAGTACTTC.

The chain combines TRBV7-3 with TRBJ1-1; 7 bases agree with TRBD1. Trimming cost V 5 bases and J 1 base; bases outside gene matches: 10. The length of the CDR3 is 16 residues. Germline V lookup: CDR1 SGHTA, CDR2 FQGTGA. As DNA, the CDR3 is TGTGCCAGCAGCCCTCTGGGGGACAGTTGGAACACTGAAGCTTTCTTT. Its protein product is CASSPLGDSWNTEAFF.

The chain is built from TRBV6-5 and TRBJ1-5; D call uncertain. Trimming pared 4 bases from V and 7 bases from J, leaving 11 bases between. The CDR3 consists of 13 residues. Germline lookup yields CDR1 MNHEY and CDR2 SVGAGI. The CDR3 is CASSSIMSQPQHF. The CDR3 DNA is TGTGCCAGCAGTTCCATTATGAGCCAGCCCCAGCATTTT.

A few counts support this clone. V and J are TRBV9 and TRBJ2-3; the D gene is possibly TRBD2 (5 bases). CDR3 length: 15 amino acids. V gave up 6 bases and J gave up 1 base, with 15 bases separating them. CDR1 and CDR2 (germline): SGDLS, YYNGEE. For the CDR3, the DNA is TGTGCCAGCAACACTAGAGGATTCGGCACAGATACGCAGTATTTT. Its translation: CASNTRGFGTDTQYF.

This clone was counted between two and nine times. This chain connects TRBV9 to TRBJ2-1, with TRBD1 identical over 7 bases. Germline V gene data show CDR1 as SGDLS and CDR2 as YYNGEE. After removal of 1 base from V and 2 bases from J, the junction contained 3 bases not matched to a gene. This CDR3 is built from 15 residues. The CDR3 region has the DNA TGTGCCAGCAGCGTATCCGGACAGGCCTACAATGAGCAGTTCTTC. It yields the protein CASSVSGQAYNEQFF. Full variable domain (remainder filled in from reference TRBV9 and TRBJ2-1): DSGVTQTPKHLITATGQRVTLRCSPRSGDLSVYWYQQSLDQGLQFLIQYYNGEERAKGNILERFSAQQFPDLHSELNLSSLELGDSALYFCASSVSGQAYNEQFFGPGTRLTVL.

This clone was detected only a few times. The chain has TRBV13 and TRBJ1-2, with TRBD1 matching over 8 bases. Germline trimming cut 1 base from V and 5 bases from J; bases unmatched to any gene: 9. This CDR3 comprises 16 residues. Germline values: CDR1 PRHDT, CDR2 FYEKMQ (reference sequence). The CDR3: CASSLDTGGRLYGYTF. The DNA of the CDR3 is TGTGCCAGCAGCTTAGATACAGGGGGTCGTCTTTATGGCTACACCTTC.

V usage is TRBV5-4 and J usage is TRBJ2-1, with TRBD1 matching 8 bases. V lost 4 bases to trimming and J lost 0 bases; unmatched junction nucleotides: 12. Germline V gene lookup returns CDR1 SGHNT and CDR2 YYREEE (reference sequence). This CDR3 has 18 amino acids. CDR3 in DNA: TGTGCCAGCAGCCGCGGAGGACAGGGACCGAGCTCCTACAATGAGCAGTTCTTC. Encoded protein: CASSRGGQGPSSYNEQFF.

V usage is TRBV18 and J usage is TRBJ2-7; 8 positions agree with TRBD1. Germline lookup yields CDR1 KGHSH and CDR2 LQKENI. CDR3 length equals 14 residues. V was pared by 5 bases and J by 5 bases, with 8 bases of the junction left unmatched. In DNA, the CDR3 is TGTGCCAGCTCAGAGAAGACAGGGGCTAACGAGCAGTACTTC. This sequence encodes CASSEKTGANEQYF.

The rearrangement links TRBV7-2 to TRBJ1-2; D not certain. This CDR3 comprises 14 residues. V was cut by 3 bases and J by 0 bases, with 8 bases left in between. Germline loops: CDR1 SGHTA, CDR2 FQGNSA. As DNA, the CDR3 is TGTGCCAGCAGCTTGCAGCGTACTAACTATGGCTACACCTTC. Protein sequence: CASSLQRTNYGYTF.

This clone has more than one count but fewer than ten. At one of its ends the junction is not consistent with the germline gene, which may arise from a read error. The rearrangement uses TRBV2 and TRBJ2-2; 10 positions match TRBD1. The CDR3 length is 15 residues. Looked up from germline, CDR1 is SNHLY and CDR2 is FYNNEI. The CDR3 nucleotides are TGTGCCAGCAGCGAAGGGACAGGGGTTATCGGGGAGCTGTTTTTT. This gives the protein CASSEGTGVIGELFF.

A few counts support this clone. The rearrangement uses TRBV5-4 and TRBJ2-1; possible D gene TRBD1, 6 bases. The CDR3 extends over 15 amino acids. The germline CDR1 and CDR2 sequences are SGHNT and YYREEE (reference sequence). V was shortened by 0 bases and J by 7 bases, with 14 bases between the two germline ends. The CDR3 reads CASSLDPGEKNEQFF. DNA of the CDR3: TGTGCCAGCAGCTTGGACCCAGGGGAGAAAAATGAGCAGTTCTTC.

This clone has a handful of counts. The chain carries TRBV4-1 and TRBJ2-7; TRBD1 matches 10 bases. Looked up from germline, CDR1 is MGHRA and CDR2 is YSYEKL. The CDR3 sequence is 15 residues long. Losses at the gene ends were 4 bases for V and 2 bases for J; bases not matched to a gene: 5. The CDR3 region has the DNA TGCGCCAGCAGCCTTTCCGGGACAGGGGCCTACGAGCAGTACTTC. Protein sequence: CASSLSGTGAYEQYF.

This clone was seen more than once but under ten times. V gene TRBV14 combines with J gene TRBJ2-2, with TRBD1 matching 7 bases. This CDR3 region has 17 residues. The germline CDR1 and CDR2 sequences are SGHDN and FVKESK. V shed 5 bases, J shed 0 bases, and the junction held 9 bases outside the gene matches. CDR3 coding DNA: TGTGCCAGCAGCGAAAGGGGACAGAGTACGAACACCGGGGAGCTGTTTTTT. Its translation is CASSERGQSTNTGELFF.

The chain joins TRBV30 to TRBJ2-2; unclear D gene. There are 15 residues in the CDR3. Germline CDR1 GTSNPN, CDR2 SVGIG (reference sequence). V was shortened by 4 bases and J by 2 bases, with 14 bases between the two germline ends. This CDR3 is CAWINWQRNTGELFF. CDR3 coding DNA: TGTGCCTGGATAAATTGGCAAAGAAACACCGGGGAGCTGTTTTTT. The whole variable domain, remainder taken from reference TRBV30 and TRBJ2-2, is SQTIHQWPATLVQPVGSPLSLECTVEGTSNPNLYWYRQAAGRGLQLLFYSVGIGQISSEVPQNLSASRPQDRQFILSSKKLLLSDSGFYLCAWINWQRNTGELFFGEGSRLTVL.

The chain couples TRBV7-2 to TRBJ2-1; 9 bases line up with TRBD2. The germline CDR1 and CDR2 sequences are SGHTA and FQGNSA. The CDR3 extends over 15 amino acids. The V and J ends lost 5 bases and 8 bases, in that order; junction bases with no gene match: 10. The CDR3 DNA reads TGTGCCAGCAGCCCCCAGAGCGGGGGGTTTGATGAGCAGTTCTTC. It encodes CASSPQSGGFDEQFF.

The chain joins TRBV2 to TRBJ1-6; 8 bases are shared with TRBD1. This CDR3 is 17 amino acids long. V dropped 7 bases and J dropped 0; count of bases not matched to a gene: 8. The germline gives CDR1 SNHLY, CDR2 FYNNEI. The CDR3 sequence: CASTANRGSSYNSPLHF. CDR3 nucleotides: TGTGCCAGCACCGCGAACAGGGGGAGCTCCTATAATTCACCCCTCCACTTT.

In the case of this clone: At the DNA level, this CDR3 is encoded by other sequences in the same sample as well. In nucleotides, the CDR3 is TGTGCCAGCAGCTTAGTAGGGGGGGAGCCCCAGCATTTT. Translation gives CASSLVGGEPQHF. This chain joins TRBV7-2 and TRBJ1-5; TRBD1 might be the D (6 bases). CDR3 length equals 13 residues. The germline V gene encodes CDR1 SGHTA and CDR2 FQGNSA. Between the trimmed V and J ends, which lost 1 base and 8 bases, there was a span of 9 bases.

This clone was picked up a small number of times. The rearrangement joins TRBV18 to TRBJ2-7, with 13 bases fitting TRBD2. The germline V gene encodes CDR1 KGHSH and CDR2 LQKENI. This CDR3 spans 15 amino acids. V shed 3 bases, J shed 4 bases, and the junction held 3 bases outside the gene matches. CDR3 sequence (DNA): TGTGCCAGCTCACCCACTAGCGGGGGGGCATACGAGCAGTACTTC. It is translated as CASSPTSGGAYEQYF.

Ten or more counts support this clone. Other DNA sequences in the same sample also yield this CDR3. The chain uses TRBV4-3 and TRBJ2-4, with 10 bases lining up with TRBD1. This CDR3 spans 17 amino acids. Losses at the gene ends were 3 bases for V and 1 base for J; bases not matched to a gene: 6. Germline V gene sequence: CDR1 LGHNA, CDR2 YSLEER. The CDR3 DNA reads TGCGCCAGCAGCCAGAGACAGGGGGCAGGGGCCAAAAACATTCAGTACTTC. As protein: CASSQRQGAGAKNIQYF.

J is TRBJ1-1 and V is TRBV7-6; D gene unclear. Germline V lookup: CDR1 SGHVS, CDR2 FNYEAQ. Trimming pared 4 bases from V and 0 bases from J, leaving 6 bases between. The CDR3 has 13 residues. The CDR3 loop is CASSYSLNTEAFF. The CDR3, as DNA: TGTGCCAGCAGCTACAGTTTGAACACTGAAGCTTTCTTT.

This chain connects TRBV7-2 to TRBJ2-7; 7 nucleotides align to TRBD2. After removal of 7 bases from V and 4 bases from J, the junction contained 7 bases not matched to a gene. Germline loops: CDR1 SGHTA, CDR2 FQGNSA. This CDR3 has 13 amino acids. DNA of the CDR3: TGTGCCAGCAATCGGGGGGAAGGATACGAGCAGTACTTC. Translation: CASNRGEGYEQYF.

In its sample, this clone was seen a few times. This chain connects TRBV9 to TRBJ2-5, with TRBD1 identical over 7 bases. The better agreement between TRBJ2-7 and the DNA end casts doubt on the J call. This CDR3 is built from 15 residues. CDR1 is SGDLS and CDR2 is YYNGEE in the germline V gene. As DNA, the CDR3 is TGTGCCAGCAGCGTCCGACAGGGTCTCGGCTACGAGCAGTACTTC. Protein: CASSVRQGLGYEQYF.

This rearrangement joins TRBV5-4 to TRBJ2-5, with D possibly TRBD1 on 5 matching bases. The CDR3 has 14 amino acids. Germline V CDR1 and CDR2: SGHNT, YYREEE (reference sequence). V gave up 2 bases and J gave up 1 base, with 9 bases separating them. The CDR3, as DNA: TGTGCCAGCAGCTTTGTCAGGGCCCAAGAGACCCAGTACTTC. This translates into CASSFVRAQETQYF.

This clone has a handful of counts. In DNA, the CDR3 is TGTGCCAGCAGTTACTCCTGGACAGGGTACTACGAGCAGTACTTC. Its protein is CASSYSWTGYYEQYF. V is TRBV6-5 and J is TRBJ2-7; 8 bases agree with TRBD1. Trimming cost V 0 bases and J 3 bases; bases outside gene matches: 4. This CDR3 spans 15 amino acids. The germline V gene encodes CDR1 MNHEY and CDR2 SVGAGI.